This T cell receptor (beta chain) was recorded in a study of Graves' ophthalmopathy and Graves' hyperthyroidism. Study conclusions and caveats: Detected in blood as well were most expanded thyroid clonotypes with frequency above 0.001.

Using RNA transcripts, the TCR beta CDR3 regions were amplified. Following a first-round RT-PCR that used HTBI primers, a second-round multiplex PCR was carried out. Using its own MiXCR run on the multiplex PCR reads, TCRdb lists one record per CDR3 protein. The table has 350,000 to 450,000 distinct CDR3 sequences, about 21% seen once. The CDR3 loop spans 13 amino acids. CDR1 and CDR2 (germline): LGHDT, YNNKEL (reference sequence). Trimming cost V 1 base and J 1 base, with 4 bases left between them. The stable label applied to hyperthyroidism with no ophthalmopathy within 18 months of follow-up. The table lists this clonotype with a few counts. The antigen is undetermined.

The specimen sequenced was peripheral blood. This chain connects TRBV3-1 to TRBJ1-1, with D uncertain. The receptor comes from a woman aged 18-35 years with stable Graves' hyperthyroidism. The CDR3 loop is CASSQVTNTEAFF. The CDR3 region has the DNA TGTGCCAGCAGCCAAGTTACGAACACTGAAGCTTTCTTT.